The 23 T cell receptor beta chains below all came from one sample that was sequenced in a study of neurological immune-mediated disorders. MiXCR was run by TCRdb on the 5' RACE reads, yielding one entry per CDR3 protein. This sample has 45,000 or so distinct CDR3 sequences, with over 6% found just once. Source material: CD4+ T cells from blood. The receptors were sampled from a woman between 35 and 50 years old in good health.

This clonotype occurred many times. This chain joins TRBV9 and TRBJ2-7; possibly TRBD1 for D (5 bases). The germline V gene encodes CDR1 SGDLS and CDR2 YYNGEE. This CDR3 region has 14 residues. Trimming removed 0 bases from V and 2 bases from J, with 9 bases in between. The chain's CDR3 is CASSVEGPPYEQYF. The CDR3 region has the DNA TGTGCCAGCAGCGTAGAGGGGCCCCCCTACGAGCAGTACTTC.

This clonotype was counted ten times or more. The rearrangement links TRBV7-8 to TRBJ1-1; TRBD1 matches 7 bases. V lost 4 bases and J lost 2; bases outside the gene matches: 7. Germline CDR1 is SGHVS and CDR2 is FQNEAQ. The CDR3 has 15 amino acids. The CDR3 reads CASSYPTGRNTEAFF. For the CDR3, the DNA is TGTGCCAGCAGCTACCCGACAGGGAGAAACACTGAAGCTTTCTTT.

This clonotype has ten or more counts. The V call is TRBV20-1, the J call TRBJ2-7; 9 nucleotides agree with TRBD2. CDR1 and CDR2 (germline): DFQATT, SNEGSKA (reference sequence). CDR3 length: 14 residues. V was clipped by 4 bases and J by 3 bases; unmatched bases: 7. The CDR3 reads CSATRLAEIYEQYF. In DNA form, the CDR3 reads TGCAGTGCTACCAGACTAGCGGAAATCTACGAGCAGTACTTC.

At least ten counts were recorded for this clonotype. The chain couples TRBV28 to TRBJ2-3, with 8 positions matching TRBD2. The CDR3 contains 15 residues. The V segment lost 6 bases and the J segment 2 bases; nucleotides outside the gene matches: 7. Germline CDR1 reads MDHEN; CDR2 reads SYDVKM. The CDR3 reads CASRPIGRATDTQYF. The DNA of the CDR3 is TGTGCCAGCAGACCCATCGGGAGGGCCACAGATACGCAGTATTTT.

This clonotype was recorded at least ten times. J is TRBJ2-1 and V is TRBV24-1, with D hard to call. The CDR3 consists of 16 residues. Trimming took 3 bases from V and 2 from J, leaving 13 bases between them. Germline assignment: CDR1 KGHDR and CDR2 SFDVKD. The CDR3 here is CATSDAQPAAYNEQFF. Here the CDR3 DNA reads TGTGCCACCAGTGATGCCCAACCGGCCGCCTACAATGAGCAGTTCTTC.

At least ten counts were recorded for this clonotype. The chain recombines TRBV28 with TRBJ1-6; D not resolved. This CDR3 contains 18 residues. Germline-derived CDR1 and CDR2 are MDHEN and SYDVKM. The V gene lost 5 bases and the J gene lost 9 bases, with 26 bases spanning the gap. CDR3 sequence: CASSAISPTRLWVSPLHF. CDR3 DNA sequence: TGTGCCAGCAGTGCTATTAGCCCTACCAGGCTTTGGGTTTCACCCCTCCACTTT. Based on the CDR3 plus reference TRBV28 and TRBJ1-6, the full variable domain is DVKVTQSSRYLVKRTGEKVFLECVQDMDHENMFWYRQDPGLGLRLIYFSYDVKMKEKGDIPEGYSVSREKKERFSLILESASTNQTSMYLCASSAISPTRLWVSPLHFGNGTRLTVT.

This clonotype was detected many times. The J gene is TRBJ2-4, the V gene TRBV29-1, with a tentative D call TRBD2 (5 bases). The V and J ends lost 4 bases and 4 bases respectively, with 23 bases between them. The CDR3 runs to 17 residues. Germline-derived CDR1 and CDR2 are SQVTM and ANQGSEA. The CDR3 bases are TGCAGCGTTGCGGGAAACAGCGTTGATTCCAGGAAAAACATTCAGTACTTC. Its protein is CSVAGNSVDSRKNIQYF.

This clonotype was observed at least ten times. The CDR3 DNA sequence: TGCGCCAGCAGCTTGGGAGGCGGCACCGGGGAGCTGTTTTTT. Its translation: CASSLGGGTGELFF. The V and J genes are TRBV5-1 and TRBJ2-2; D unclear. The CDR3 is made up of 14 amino acids. The V end lost 0 bases, the J end lost 4 bases, and 7 bases lay between the germline ends. Per the germline V gene, CDR1 is SGHRS and CDR2 is YFSETQ.

The table lists this clonotype with many counts. The chain is built from TRBV3-1 and TRBJ2-5; 10 bases are a match to TRBD1. V lost 4 bases to trimming and J lost 8 bases; unmatched junction nucleotides: 13. CDR1 and CDR2 from the germline V gene are LGHDT and YNNKEL (reference sequence). This CDR3 comprises 16 residues. This chain's CDR3 is CASSPNGQGERYTQYF. The CDR3 DNA sequence: TGTGCCAGCAGCCCAAACGGACAGGGGGAAAGATATACCCAGTACTTC.

The table lists this clonotype with many counts. J is TRBJ2-3 and V is TRBV7-9; TRBD1 matches 8 bases. Germline assignment: CDR1 SEHNR and CDR2 FQNEAQ (reference sequence). The length of the CDR3 is 15 residues. V lost 5 bases to trimming and J lost 5 bases; unmatched junction nucleotides: 9. The CDR3 here is CASSPARTGQDTQYF. The CDR3 DNA reads as TGTGCCAGCAGCCCAGCCCGGACAGGGCAAGATACGCAGTATTTT.

This clonotype was found many times. The V call is TRBV2, the J call TRBJ1-2; D is uncertain. CDR3 length equals 12 residues. The germline CDR1 and CDR2 sequences are SNHLY and FYNNEI. The V gene lost 10 bases and the J gene lost 1 base, with 10 bases spanning the gap. The CDR3 nucleotides are TGTGCCAAGCTACGTGGTAACTATGGCTACACCTTC. This translates into CAKLRGNYGYTF.

This clonotype was found many times. J is TRBJ1-2 and V is TRBV29-1, with D unresolved. Germline CDR1 and CDR2: SQVTM and ANQGSEA. V was cut by 6 bases and J by 4 bases, with 12 bases left in between. The CDR3 contains 12 residues. CDR3 sequence reads: CSVNPDRYGYTF. CDR3 bases: TGCAGCGTCAATCCAGACCGCTATGGCTACACCTTC.

This clonotype showed up many times. The rearrangement joins TRBV7-2 to TRBJ1-1; D may be TRBD1 (5 bases). Germline assignment: CDR1 SGHTA and CDR2 FQGNSA. V was shortened by 5 bases and J by 0 bases, with 10 bases between the two germline ends. CDR3 length: 14 residues. The CDR3 bases are TGTGCCAGCAGCGCGGGGACGGTGAACACTGAAGCTTTCTTT. As protein: CASSAGTVNTEAFF. The variable domain in full, with the rest retrieved from reference TRBV7-2 and TRBJ1-1, is GAGVSQSPSNKVTEKGKDVELRCDPISGHTALYWYRQSLGQGLEFLIYFQGNSAPDKSGLPSDRFSAERTGGSVSTLTIQRTQQEDSAVYLCASSAGTVNTEAFFGQGTRLTVV.

This clonotype has a count of ten or more. This chain connects TRBV10-2 to TRBJ1-6; tentatively, D is TRBD1 (6 bases). V lost 7 bases, J lost 8 bases, and 18 bases lay in between. The CDR3 consists of 15 residues. Germline CDR1 is WSHSY and CDR2 is SAAADI. CDR3 coding DNA: TGCGCCAGCATCAATCGGGGGGGGGCTGATTCACCCCTCCACTTT. This sequence encodes CASINRGGADSPLHF.

This clonotype was seen many times. Here the CDR3 DNA reads TGTGCCAGCAGTTTATATTGGGGGGGCTCTGGGGCCAACGTCCTGACTTTC. Protein sequence: CASSLYWGGSGANVLTF. The chain links TRBV28 to TRBJ2-6, with TRBD2 identical over 7 bases. CDR3 length: 17 residues. The trim removed 1 base at V and 0 bases at J, leaving 3 bases unmatched. Germline V CDR1 and CDR2: MDHEN, SYDVKM. Combining the CDR3 with reference TRBV28 and TRBJ2-6 gives the whole variable domain DVKVTQSSRYLVKRTGEKVFLECVQDMDHENMFWYRQDPGLGLRLIYFSYDVKMKEKGDIPEGYSVSREKKERFSLILESASTNQTSMYLCASSLYWGGSGANVLTFGAGSRLTVL.

This clonotype was detected many times. This chain links TRBV7-2 with TRBJ1-4; tentatively, D is TRBD1 (5 bases). The CDR3 length is 14 residues. Germline-derived CDR1 and CDR2 are SGHTA and FQGNSA. V was clipped by 4 bases and J by 12 bases, with 18 bases between them. CDR3: CASSSPGGTGQLFF. CDR3 in DNA: TGTGCCAGCAGCTCACCCGGCGGGACCGGGCAACTGTTTTTT.

The chain employs TRBV7-9 and TRBJ2-1; 7 positions agree with TRBD2. CDR1 and CDR2 (germline): SEHNR, FQNEAQ (reference sequence). CDR3 length equals 16 residues. With V trimmed by 5 bases and J by 5 bases, 12 bases remained unmatched. This CDR3 reads CASSEGWGGSHNEQFF. As DNA, the CDR3 is TGTGCCAGCAGCGAAGGGTGGGGCGGGAGTCACAATGAGCAGTTCTTC.

There are many counts of this clonotype. The rearrangement joins TRBV20-1 to TRBJ2-4, with 12 positions matching TRBD2. V was clipped by 4 bases and J by 8 bases; unmatched bases: 21. CDR1 is DFQATT, CDR2 SNEGSKA, per germline (reference sequence). The CDR3 is 19 residues long. For the CDR3, the DNA is TGCAGTGCTATTCATTTTCGGGCTAGCGGGAGGGGTTTGGGGGACATTCAGTACTTC. Amino acids: CSAIHFRASGRGLGDIQYF.

This clonotype was observed at least ten times. V and J are TRBV9 and TRBJ2-5; D uncertain. The CDR3 loop spans 16 amino acids. Trimming left V 0 bases short and J 4 bases short, with 16 bases between. Germline V gene sequence: CDR1 SGDLS, CDR2 YYNGEE. CDR3 amino acids: CASSVGLMGPRETQYF. Written as DNA, the CDR3 is TGTGCCAGCAGCGTAGGTTTAATGGGTCCAAGAGAGACCCAGTACTTC.

This clonotype was picked up many times. The chain joins TRBV20-1 to TRBJ2-1; TRBD2 agrees at 13 bases. The CDR3 is 18 amino acids. CDR1 DFQATT and CDR2 SNEGSKA come from the germline V gene (reference sequence). J gave up 8 bases and V 0 bases, and 13 bases lay outside the gene matches. This chain's CDR3 is CSARDLGLAGDWWDEQFF. The CDR3 DNA is TGCAGTGCTAGAGATCTAGGACTAGCGGGAGACTGGTGGGATGAGCAGTTCTTC.

This clonotype showed up many times. This chain links TRBV7-9 with TRBJ1-6; D not resolved. Germline assignment: CDR1 SEHNR and CDR2 FQNEAQ (reference sequence). V lost 0 bases, J lost 13 bases, and 7 bases lay in between. The CDR3 consists of 12 residues. For the CDR3, the DNA is TGTGCCAGCAGCTTAGCGGACGGGCCCCTCCACTTT. Protein product: CASSLADGPLHF. Complete variable domain (other parts from reference TRBV7-9 and TRBJ1-6): DTGVSQNPRHKITKRGQNVTFRCDPISEHNRLYWYRQTLGQGPEFLTYFQNEAQLEKSRLLSDRFSAERPKGSFSTLEIQRTEQGDSAMYLCASSLADGPLHFGNGTRLTVT.

This clonotype was seen repeatedly, ten times or more. The chain links TRBV20-1 to TRBJ2-7, with D possibly matching TRBD2 (7 bases). The germline V and J ends were trimmed by 6 bases and 4 bases, with 16 bases remaining between them. CDR1 and CDR2 from the germline V gene are DFQATT and SNEGSKA (reference sequence). The CDR3 is 13 residues long. CDR3 amino acids: CSAERGGGYEQYF. CDR3 in DNA: TGCAGTGCGGAAAGGGGGGGGGGATACGAGCAGTACTTC.

This clonotype was counted ten times or more. The chain combines TRBV6-2 or TRBV6-3 with TRBJ1-5; no definite D call. V was pared by 6 bases and J by 4 bases, with 13 bases between. The CDR3 spans 14 residues. In germline, CDR1 is MNHEY, CDR2 SVGEGT. CDR3 bases: TGTGCCAGCAGCCCGGACGGATCAAATCAGCCCCAGCATTTT. It codes for CASSPDGSNQPQHF.